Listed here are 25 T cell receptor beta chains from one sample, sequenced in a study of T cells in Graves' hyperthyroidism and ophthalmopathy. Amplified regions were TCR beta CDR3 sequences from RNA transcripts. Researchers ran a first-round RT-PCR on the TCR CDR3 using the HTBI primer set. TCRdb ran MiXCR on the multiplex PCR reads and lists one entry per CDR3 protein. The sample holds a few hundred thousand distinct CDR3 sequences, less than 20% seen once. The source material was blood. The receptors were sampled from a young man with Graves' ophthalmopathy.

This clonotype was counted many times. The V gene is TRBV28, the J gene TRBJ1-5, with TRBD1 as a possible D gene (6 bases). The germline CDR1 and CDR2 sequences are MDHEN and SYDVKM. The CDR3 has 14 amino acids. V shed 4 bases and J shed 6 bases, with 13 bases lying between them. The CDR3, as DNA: TGTGCCAGCAGTTCCACAGGGTTCACTCAGCCCCAGCATTTT. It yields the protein CASSSTGFTQPQHF.

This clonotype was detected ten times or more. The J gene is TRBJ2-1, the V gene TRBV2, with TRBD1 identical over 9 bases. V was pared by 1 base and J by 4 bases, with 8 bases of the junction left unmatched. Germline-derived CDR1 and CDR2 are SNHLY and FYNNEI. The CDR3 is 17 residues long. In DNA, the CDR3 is TGTGCCAGCAGTGAAGGTCTTCGGGACAGGGCTTACAATGAGCAGTTCTTC. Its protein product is CASSEGLRDRAYNEQFF.

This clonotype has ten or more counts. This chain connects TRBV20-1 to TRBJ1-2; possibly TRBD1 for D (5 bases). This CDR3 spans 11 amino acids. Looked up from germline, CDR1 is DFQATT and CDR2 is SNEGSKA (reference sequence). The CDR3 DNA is TGCTCCTCTCCAGGGTCCTATGGCTACACCTTC. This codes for CSSPGSYGYTF.

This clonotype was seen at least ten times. Here the CDR3 DNA reads TGTGCCAGCAGCGTAGGTGGAGGCCAGGCCTACGAGCAGTACTTC. This codes for CASSVGGGQAYEQYF. The genes are TRBV9 and TRBJ2-7; maybe TRBD2 (5 bases). Trimming pared 0 bases from V and 2 bases from J, leaving 12 bases between. The length of the CDR3 is 15 residues. In germline, CDR1 is SGDLS, CDR2 YYNGEE.

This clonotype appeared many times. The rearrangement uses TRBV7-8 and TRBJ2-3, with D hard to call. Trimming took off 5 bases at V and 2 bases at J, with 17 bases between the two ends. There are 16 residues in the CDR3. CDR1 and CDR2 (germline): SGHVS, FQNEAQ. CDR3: CASSDDTPVVTDTQYF. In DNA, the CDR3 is TGTGCCAGCAGCGACGACACGCCAGTCGTCACAGATACGCAGTATTTT.

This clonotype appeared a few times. The CDR3 region has the DNA TGTGCCATCAGCCCGACTAGCGGAACAGATACGCAGTATTTT. The encoded protein is CAISPTSGTDTQYF. The chain joins TRBV10-3 to TRBJ2-3; 9 bases are a match to TRBD2. Germline-derived CDR1 and CDR2 are ENHRY and SYGVKD. This CDR3 region has 14 residues. With V trimmed by 6 bases and J by 3 bases, 4 bases remained unmatched.

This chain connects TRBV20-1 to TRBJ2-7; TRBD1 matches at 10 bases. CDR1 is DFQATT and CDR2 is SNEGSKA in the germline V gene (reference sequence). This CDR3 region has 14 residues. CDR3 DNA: TGCAGGGCAGACCCGGGACAGGGGATCAACGAGCAGTACTTC. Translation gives CRADPGQGINEQYF.

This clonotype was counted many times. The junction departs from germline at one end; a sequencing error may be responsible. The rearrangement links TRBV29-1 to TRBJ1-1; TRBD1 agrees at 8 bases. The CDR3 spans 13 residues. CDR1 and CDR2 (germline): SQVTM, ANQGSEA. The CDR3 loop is CSVEGQGNTEAFF. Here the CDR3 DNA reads TGCAGCGTGGAAGGACAGGGGAACACTGAAGCTTTCTTT.

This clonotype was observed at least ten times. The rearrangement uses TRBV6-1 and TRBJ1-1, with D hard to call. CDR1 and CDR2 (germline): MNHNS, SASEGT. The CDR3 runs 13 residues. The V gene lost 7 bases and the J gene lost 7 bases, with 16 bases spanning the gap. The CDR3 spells CASNNLGRDEAFF. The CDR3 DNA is TGTGCCAGCAATAATCTGGGGAGGGATGAAGCTTTCTTT.

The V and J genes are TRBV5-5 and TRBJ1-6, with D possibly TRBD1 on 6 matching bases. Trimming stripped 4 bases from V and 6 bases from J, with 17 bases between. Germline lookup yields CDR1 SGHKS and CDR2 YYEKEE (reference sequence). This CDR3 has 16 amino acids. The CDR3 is CASSLEQGMVNSPLHF. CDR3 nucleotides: TGTGCCAGCAGCCTAGAACAGGGTATGGTTAATTCACCCCTCCACTTT.

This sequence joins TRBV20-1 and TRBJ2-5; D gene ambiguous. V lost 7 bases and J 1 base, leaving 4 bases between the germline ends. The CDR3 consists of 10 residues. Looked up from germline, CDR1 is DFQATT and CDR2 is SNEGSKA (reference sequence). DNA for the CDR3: TGCAGTGGAAGCCAAGAGACCCAGTACTTC. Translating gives CSGSQETQYF.

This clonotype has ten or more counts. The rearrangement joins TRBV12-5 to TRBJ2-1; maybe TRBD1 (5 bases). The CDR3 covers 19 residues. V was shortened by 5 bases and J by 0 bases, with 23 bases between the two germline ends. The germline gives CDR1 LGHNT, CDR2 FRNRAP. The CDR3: CASGQFRVGNTFSYNEQFF. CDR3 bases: TGTGCTAGTGGTCAATTCAGGGTAGGGAATACTTTCTCCTACAATGAGCAGTTCTTC.

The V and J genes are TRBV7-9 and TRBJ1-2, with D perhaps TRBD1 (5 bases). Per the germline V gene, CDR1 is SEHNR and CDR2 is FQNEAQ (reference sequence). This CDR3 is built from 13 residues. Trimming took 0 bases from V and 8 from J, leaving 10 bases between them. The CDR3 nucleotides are TGTGCCAGCAGCTTAGCAGGGGCGCCCGGCTACACCTTC. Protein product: CASSLAGAPGYTF.

The CDR3 loop is CSARLGDNEQFF. In nucleotides, the CDR3 is TGCAGTGCTAGATTGGGAGACAATGAGCAGTTCTTC. The chain couples TRBV20-1 to TRBJ2-1, with a weak D call TRBD2 (5 bases). Germline V gene data show CDR1 as DFQATT and CDR2 as SNEGSKA (reference sequence). This CDR3 contains 12 residues. The V gene lost 2 bases and the J gene lost 5 bases, with 7 bases spanning the gap.

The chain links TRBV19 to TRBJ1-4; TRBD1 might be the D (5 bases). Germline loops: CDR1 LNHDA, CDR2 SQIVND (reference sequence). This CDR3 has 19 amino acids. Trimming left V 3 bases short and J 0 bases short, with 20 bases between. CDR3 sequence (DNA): TGTGCCAGTAGTATCGTCGGGGGTAGCCGACTGACAACTAATGAAAAACTGTTTTTT. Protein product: CASSIVGGSRLTTNEKLFF.

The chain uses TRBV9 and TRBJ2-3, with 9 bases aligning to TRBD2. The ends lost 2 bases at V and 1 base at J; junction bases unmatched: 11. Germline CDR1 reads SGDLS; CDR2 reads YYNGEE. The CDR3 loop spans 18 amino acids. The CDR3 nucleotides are TGTGCCAGCAGCGTCGCACCCGGGCAGCGGGGGGGCACAGATACGCAGTATTTT. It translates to CASSVAPGQRGGTDTQYF.

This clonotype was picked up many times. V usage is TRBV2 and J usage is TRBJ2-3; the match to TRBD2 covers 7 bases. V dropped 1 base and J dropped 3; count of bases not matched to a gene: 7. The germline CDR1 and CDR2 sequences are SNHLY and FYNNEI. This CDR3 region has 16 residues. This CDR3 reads CASSEGGSGVTDTQYF. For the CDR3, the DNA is TGTGCCAGCAGTGAAGGGGGGAGCGGGGTGACAGATACGCAGTATTTT.

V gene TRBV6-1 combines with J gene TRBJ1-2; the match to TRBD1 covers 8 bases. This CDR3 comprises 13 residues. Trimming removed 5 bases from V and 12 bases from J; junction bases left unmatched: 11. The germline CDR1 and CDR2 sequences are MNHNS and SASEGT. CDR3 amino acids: CASSRTGRKGHTF. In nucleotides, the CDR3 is TGTGCCAGCAGTAGGACAGGGAGAAAAGGCCACACCTTC.

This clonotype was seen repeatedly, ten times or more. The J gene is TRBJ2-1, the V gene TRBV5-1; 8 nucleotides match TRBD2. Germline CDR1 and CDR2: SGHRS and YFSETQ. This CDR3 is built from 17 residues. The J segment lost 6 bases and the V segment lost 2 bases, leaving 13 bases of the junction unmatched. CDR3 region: CASSFSPLAEGPNEQFF. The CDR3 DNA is TGCGCCAGCAGCTTCTCCCCACTAGCGGAGGGGCCCAATGAGCAGTTCTTC.

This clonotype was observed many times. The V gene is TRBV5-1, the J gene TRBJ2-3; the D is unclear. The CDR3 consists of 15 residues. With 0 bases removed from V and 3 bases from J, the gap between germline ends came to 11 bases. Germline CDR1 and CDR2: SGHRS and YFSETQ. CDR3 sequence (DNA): TGCGCCAGCAGCTTGGGACAACAGCAGACAGATACGCAGTATTTT. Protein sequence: CASSLGQQQTDTQYF.

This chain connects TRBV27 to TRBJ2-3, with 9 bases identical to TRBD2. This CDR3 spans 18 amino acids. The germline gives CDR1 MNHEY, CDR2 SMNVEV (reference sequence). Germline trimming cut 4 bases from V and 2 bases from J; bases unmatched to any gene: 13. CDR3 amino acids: CASSSHLVQRGDTDTQYF. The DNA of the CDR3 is TGTGCCAGCAGTTCCCACCTTGTTCAGCGGGGGGACACAGATACGCAGTATTTT.

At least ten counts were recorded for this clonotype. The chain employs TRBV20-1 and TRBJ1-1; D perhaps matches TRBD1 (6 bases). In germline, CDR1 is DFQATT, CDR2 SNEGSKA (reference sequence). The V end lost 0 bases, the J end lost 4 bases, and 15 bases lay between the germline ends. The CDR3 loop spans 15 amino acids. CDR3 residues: CSARDPRGYGTEAFF. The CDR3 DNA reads TGCAGTGCTAGAGACCCAAGGGGGTACGGCACTGAAGCTTTCTTT.

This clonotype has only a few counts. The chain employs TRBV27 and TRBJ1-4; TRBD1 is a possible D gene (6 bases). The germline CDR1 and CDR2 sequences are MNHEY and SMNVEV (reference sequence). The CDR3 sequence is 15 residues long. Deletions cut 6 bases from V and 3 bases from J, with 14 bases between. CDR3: CASRSLGGPNEKLFF. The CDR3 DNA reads TGTGCCAGCAGGTCCCTAGGGGGACCTAATGAAAAACTGTTTTTT.

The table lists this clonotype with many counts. CDR3 sequence reads: CASSLAQGPYEQYF. In nucleotides, the CDR3 is TGTGCCAGCAGTTTGGCCCAGGGGCCCTACGAGCAGTACTTC. The gene calls are TRBV27 and TRBJ2-7; perhaps TRBD1 as D (6 bases). This CDR3 is 14 amino acids long. The germline V gene has CDR1 MNHEY and CDR2 SMNVEV (reference sequence). With 3 bases removed from V and 2 bases from J, the gap between germline ends came to 11 bases.

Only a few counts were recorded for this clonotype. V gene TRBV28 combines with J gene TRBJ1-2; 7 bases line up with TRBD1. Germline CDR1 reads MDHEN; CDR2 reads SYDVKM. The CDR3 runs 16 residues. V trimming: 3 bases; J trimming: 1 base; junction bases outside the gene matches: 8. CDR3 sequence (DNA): TGTGCCAGCAGTTTTAGCAGGACAGGCCGTAACTATGGCTACACCTTC. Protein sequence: CASSFSRTGRNYGYTF.